This entry lists 8 T cell receptor beta chains sequenced from one sample in a study of monozygotic twins with inflammatory bowel disease. TCRdb re-called the 5' RACE reads, yielding one record per CDR3 amino acid sequence without DNA. This repertoire includes 400,000 to 500,000 distinct CDR3 sequences. The sample comprised blood. Every receptor here comes from a human donor with ulcerative colitis or Crohn's disease, or a healthy co-twin of an affected twin (not recorded which).

The chain uses TRBV7-9 and TRBJ2-3. Germline V CDR1 and CDR2: SEHNR, FQNEAQ (reference sequence). This CDR3 region has 12 residues. The CDR3 region is CASSLFVDTQYF.

The chain uses TRBV20-1 and TRBJ1-2; TCRdb selects TRBD1, and the lack of DNA leaves this call unchecked. Germline loops: CDR1 DFQATT, CDR2 SNEGSKA (reference sequence). The CDR3 is made up of 15 amino acids. The CDR3 is CSASPPGTGDNGYTF.

The chain combines TRBV6-5 with TRBJ2-3; TCRdb proposes TRBD1, but this gene call is untestable without DNA. CDR1 MNHEY and CDR2 SVGAGI come from the germline V gene. CDR3 length: 15 amino acids. CDR3 region: CASSYERGGTDTQYF.

CDR3 in amino acids: CASSQEQLSGNTIYF. The chain employs TRBV3-1 and TRBJ1-3. CDR1 and CDR2 (germline): LGHDT, YNNKEL (reference sequence). This CDR3 spans 15 amino acids.

The chain employs TRBV20-1 and TRBJ2-3. Germline CDR1 DFQATT, CDR2 SNEGSKA (reference sequence). This CDR3 has 12 residues. The CDR3 sequence: CSARLVADAQYF.

The J gene is TRBJ2-7, the V gene TRBV20-1; TCRdb's D call, TRBD1, is unchecked because there is no DNA. The CDR3 covers 13 residues. Germline V CDR1 and CDR2: DFQATT, SNEGSKA (reference sequence). The CDR3 spells CSARSAQGDEQYF.

CDR3 sequence: CASSVGPAGGSEQYF. This sequence joins TRBV9 and TRBJ2-7; TCRdb's D call of TRBD2 is untestable without DNA. CDR3 length: 15 residues. Per germline, CDR1 SGDLS and CDR2 YYNGEE.

V is TRBV5-8 and J is TRBJ1-2; the TCRdb call, TRBD1, lacks DNA for checking. This CDR3 has 12 residues. The V gene's germline CDR1 is SGHTS and CDR2 YDEGEE. The CDR3 loop is CASSYDSYGYTF.